The 17 T cell receptor beta chains reported below all come from one sample, sequenced in a study of blood T cell repertoires in COVID-19. Measured with immunoSEQ multiplex PCR; TCRdb has only the in-frame clones, and not every one. The data hold 180,000 or so clones, with about 80% observed a single time. Sequences were obtained from peripheral blood. Every receptor here comes from a human donor with acute or convalescent COVID-19. The donor label of this sample is uncertain.

The CDR3 nucleotides are TGTGCCAGCACAGAAGGGGGCGCGTACGAGCAGTACTTC. Its protein is CASTEGGAYEQYF. This chain uses TRBV28 with TRBJ2-7, with TRBD1 identical over 7 bases. The CDR3 length is 13 residues. V was pared by 7 bases and J by 4 bases, with 7 bases of the junction left unmatched. From germline, CDR1 is MDHEN and CDR2 SYDVKM.

DNA of the CDR3: TGTGCCAGCAGCGTCAGGGGGCCCACTAATGAAAAACTGTTTTTT. It is translated as CASSVRGPTNEKLFF. The V and J genes are TRBV7-6 and TRBJ1-4; TRBD1 agrees at 8 bases. CDR1 is SGHVS and CDR2 is FNYEAQ in the germline V gene. Trimming took 5 bases from V and 2 from J; bases not matched to a gene: 4. The CDR3 is 15 residues long.

The chain combines TRBV11-3 with TRBJ2-5; no clear D. The CDR3 has 13 amino acids. CDR1 is SGHNT and CDR2 is YENEEA in the germline V gene. Trimming shortened V by 2 bases and J by 7 bases, and 11 bases separated the two germline ends. CDR3 DNA: TGTGCCAGCAGCTTAAGTCGGGTTGGGACCCAGTACTTC. It codes for CASSLSRVGTQYF.

Turning to this clone: The sample holds other DNA sequences that translate to the same CDR3. The rearrangement links TRBV18 to TRBJ1-5, with TRBD1 matching over 7 bases. The CDR3 spans 15 residues. V gave up 4 bases and J gave up 1 base; unmatched junction bases: 4. Germline V CDR1 and CDR2: KGHSH, LQKENI. The CDR3 nucleotides are TGTGCCAGCTCACGTACAGGGGCGAGCAATCAGCCCCAGCATTTT. Protein product: CASSRTGASNQPQHF.

This chain uses TRBV21-1 with TRBJ2-5; TRBD1, the table's D call, was not compared with the DNA. TRBV21-1 is termed a pseudogene. The CDR3 contains 16 residues. The CDR3 DNA sequence: TGTGCCAGCACCCTATTGCCGACAGGGTGCTCAGAGACCCAGTACTTC. Protein product: CASTLLPTGCSETQYF.

The chain links TRBV7-9 to TRBJ2-7; TRBD1 is a possible D gene (6 bases). V was pared by 7 bases and J by 7 bases, with 23 bases between. Germline CDR1 is SEHNR and CDR2 is FQNEAQ (reference sequence). The CDR3 loop spans 15 amino acids. The CDR3, as DNA: TGTGCCAGCACCCTTAGTGGGGGCCGGTGGTGGGAGCAGTACTTC. Translated, it gives CASTLSGGRWWEQYF.

The CDR3 coding sequence is TGTGCCAGCAGAGCAACAGGGGTAGATACGCAGTATTTT. It is translated as CASRATGVDTQYF. This chain links TRBV2 with TRBJ2-3; 7 nucleotides align to TRBD1. V trimming: 6 bases; J trimming: 5 bases; junction bases outside the gene matches: 5. This CDR3 region has 13 residues. Germline CDR1 is SNHLY and CDR2 is FYNNEI.

This chain connects TRBV5-5 to TRBJ2-2; TRBD2 agrees at 9 bases. This CDR3 has 19 residues. With 0 bases clipped from V and 0 bases from J, the junction kept 9 bases outside the gene matches. CDR1 and CDR2 (germline): SGHKS, YYEKEE (reference sequence). This CDR3 is CASSLEGASGTTNTGELFF. Here the CDR3 DNA reads TGTGCCAGCAGCTTGGAAGGGGCTAGCGGGACTACGAACACCGGGGAGCTGTTTTTT.

This chain uses TRBV29-1 with TRBJ1-1, with TRBD1 matching 9 bases. Germline trimming cut 7 bases from V and 1 base from J; bases unmatched to any gene: 7. Germline V gives CDR1 SQVTM, CDR2 ANQGSEA. This CDR3 contains 14 residues. CDR3 in DNA: TGCAGCGGAGGGACAGGGCGTGCGAACACTGAAGCTTTCTTT. Protein sequence: CSGGTGRANTEAFF.

There are a few counts of this clone. V usage is TRBV15 and J usage is TRBJ2-2; the match to TRBD2 covers 7 bases. In germline, CDR1 is LNHNV, CDR2 YYDKDF (reference sequence). CDR3 length: 17 amino acids. V lost 2 bases, J lost 1 base, and 7 bases stayed unmatched. The CDR3 is CATSRSGLAVNTGELFF. In DNA form, the CDR3 reads TGTGCCACCAGCAGATCCGGGCTAGCGGTGAACACCGGGGAGCTGTTTTTT.

Note on this clone: The sample contains more than one DNA sequence encoding this CDR3. The chain joins TRBV5-1 to TRBJ2-5; 7 nucleotides match TRBD2. The V segment lost 0 bases and the J segment 4 bases; nucleotides outside the gene matches: 0. CDR1 is SGHRS and CDR2 is YFSETQ in the germline V gene. The CDR3 contains 13 residues. CDR3 protein: CASSLGGGETQYF. In DNA, the CDR3 is TGCGCCAGCAGCTTGGGCGGGGGAGAGACCCAGTACTTC.

This clone was found once. The chain carries TRBV5-1 and TRBJ2-3; tentatively, D is TRBD2 (5 bases). The length of the CDR3 is 14 residues. V was cut by 6 bases and J by 0 bases, with 11 bases left in between. Germline lookup yields CDR1 SGHRS and CDR2 YFSETQ. CDR3 DNA: TGCGCCAGCACCCTAGCCCGTAGCACAGATACGCAGTATTTT. This encodes CASTLARSTDTQYF.

The genes are TRBV1 and TRBJ1-2; the table names TRBD1, a call not compared with the DNA. TRBV1 constitutes a pseudogene. This CDR3 has 14 residues. The CDR3 region has the DNA TGCACCAGCAGCCAAGGACAGGGGTACCATGGCTACACCTTC. Its protein product is CTSSQGQGYHGYTF.

The chain links TRBV10-3 to TRBJ2-5; 8 bases align to TRBD1. CDR1 and CDR2 from the germline V gene are ENHRY and SYGVKD. J lost 5 bases, V lost 0 bases, and 8 bases had no gene match. CDR3 length: 16 amino acids. The CDR3 here is CAISESKGRGPETQYF. In DNA form, the CDR3 reads TGTGCCATCAGTGAGTCGAAAGGCAGGGGGCCCGAGACCCAGTACTTC.

This rearrangement joins TRBV27 to TRBJ1-5, with unresolved D. Germline CDR1 MNHEY, CDR2 SMNVEV (reference sequence). The CDR3 is made up of 14 amino acids. With 2 bases removed from V and 8 bases from J, the gap between germline ends came to 13 bases. CDR3 coding DNA: TGTGCCAGCAGTTTAGAGGCGGGGTCAAAGCCCCAGCATTTT. Translated, it gives CASSLEAGSKPQHF.

The gene calls are TRBV19 and TRBJ2-7; the D gene is possibly TRBD1 (5 bases). CDR1 LNHDA and CDR2 SQIVND come from the germline V gene (reference sequence). The CDR3 loop spans 16 amino acids. The V and J ends lost 5 bases and 2 bases respectively, with 19 bases between them. The CDR3 DNA reads TGTGCCAGTAGTGCCCTTCTGACAGTACCAACCTACGAGCAGTACTTC. It translates to CASSALLTVPTYEQYF.

The chain has TRBV12-5 and TRBJ1-3; weak D call: TRBD1 (5 bases). V lost 3 bases and J lost 0, with 24 bases in between. The germline V gene has CDR1 LGHNT and CDR2 FRNRAP. The CDR3 runs to 20 residues. The CDR3 sequence is CASGFMGRVGSGNSGNTIYF. The CDR3 DNA sequence: TGTGCTAGTGGTTTCATGGGCAGGGTAGGATCTGGGAACTCTGGAAACACCATATATTTT.